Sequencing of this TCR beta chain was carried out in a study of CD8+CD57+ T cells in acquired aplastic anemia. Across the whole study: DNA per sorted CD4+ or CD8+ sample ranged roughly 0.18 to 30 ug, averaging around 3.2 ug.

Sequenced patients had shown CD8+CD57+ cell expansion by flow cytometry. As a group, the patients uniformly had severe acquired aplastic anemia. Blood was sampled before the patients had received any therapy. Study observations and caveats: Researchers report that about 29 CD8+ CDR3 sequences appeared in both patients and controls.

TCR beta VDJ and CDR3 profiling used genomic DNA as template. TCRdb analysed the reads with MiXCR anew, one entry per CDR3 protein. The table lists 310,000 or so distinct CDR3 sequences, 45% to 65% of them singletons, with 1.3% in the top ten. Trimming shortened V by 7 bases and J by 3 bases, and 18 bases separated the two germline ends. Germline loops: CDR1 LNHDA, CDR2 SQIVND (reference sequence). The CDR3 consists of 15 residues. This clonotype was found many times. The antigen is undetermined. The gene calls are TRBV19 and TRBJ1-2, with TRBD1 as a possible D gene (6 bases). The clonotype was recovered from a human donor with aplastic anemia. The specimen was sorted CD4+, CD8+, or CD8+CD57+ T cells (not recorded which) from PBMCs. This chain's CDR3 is CASNEGEVEYYGYTF. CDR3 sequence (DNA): TGTGCCAGTAACGAGGGGGAAGTTGAATACTATGGCTACACCTTC.